The source of this T cell receptor (beta chain) is a study of blood T cell repertoires in COVID-19. Study-wide context: COVID-19 samples, acute and convalescent, were from the United States, Italy and Spain. T cells, B-cell-depleted T cells, or PBMCs supplied cDNA or gDNA.

With V trimmed by 7 bases and J by 11 bases, 14 bases remained unmatched. This CDR3 region has 14 residues. The V gene's germline CDR1 is SGHAT and CDR2 FQNNGV. Method: immunoSEQ multiplex PCR; TCRdb's copy keeps in-frame clones and lacks some. This sample yields about 210,000 clones, of which 89% are seen a single time; about 5% belongs to the top ten. The source is a woman in her 40s with acute or convalescent COVID-19. This chain uses TRBV11-2 with TRBJ2-1, with 7 bases matching TRBD1. The sample was peripheral blood. As DNA, the CDR3 is TGTGCCAGCATGGGGACAGCCTCCTCGTCGCAGCAGTTCTTC. Protein sequence: CASMGTASSSQQFF.